These 4 T cell receptor beta chains share one sample of origin, sequenced in a study of post-analysis software for immune sequencing data. The TCR beta cDNA libraries carried unique molecular identifiers. Each CDR3 protein gets one entry after TCRdb re-called the PCR reads with MiXCR. The sample has around 500,000 distinct CDR3 sequences, around 31% seen once; the top ten hold around 6.1%. Study-wide results and limits: Roughly five TRBV segments appeared more often in patients than in controls, and TRBV5-6, TRBV5-1 and TRBV20-1 were among these.

Which antigens these TCRs recognize remains unknown. Sequencing was carried out using blood. Receptors originate from a girl aged 2-17 years with multiple sclerosis.

This chain uses TRBV5-1 with TRBJ2-5, with 7 positions matching TRBD2. CDR1 and CDR2 (germline): SGHRS, YFSETQ. J lost 13 bases, V lost 0 bases, and 12 bases had no gene match. The CDR3 length is 14 residues. CDR3 bases: TGCGCCAGCAGCTTGGGGCTAGCGGAACAGCTACTGTACTTC. Protein sequence: CASSLGLAEQLLYF.

The genes are TRBV5-1 and TRBJ2-3, with TRBD1 matching over 7 bases. CDR3 length equals 15 residues. Per germline, CDR1 SGHRS and CDR2 YFSETQ. V was pared by 3 bases and J by 2 bases, with 6 bases of the junction left unmatched. CDR3 loop: CASSWDSEITDTQYF. CDR3 coding DNA: TGCGCCAGCAGCTGGGACAGCGAAATCACAGATACGCAGTATTTT.

With regard to this clonotype: One junction end disagrees with the germline gene, perhaps due to a read error. This sequence joins TRBV12-3 or TRBV12-4 and TRBJ2-1; no firm D call. The CDR3 has 13 residues. The CDR3 is CASSPTSYDEQFF. CDR3 nucleotides: TGTGCCAGCAGTCCGACCTCCTACGATGAGCAGTTCTTC.

This clonotype was seen only a few times. The rearrangement uses TRBV5-1 and TRBJ2-7; 9 bases are a match to TRBD2. V lost 6 bases, J lost 2 bases, and 9 bases stayed unmatched. Germline-derived CDR1 and CDR2 are SGHRS and YFSETQ. The CDR3 sequence is 15 residues long. CDR3 bases: TGCGCCAGCATGGTAGCGGGGGCCTCAACCTACGAGCAGTACTTC. Amino acid sequence: CASMVAGASTYEQYF.